The present T cell receptor beta chain was sequenced within a study of T cells after yellow fever vaccination. The study, taken as a whole, reports: The CD4 and CD8 compartments had a small share of their clonotypes in common. Abundant clonotypes from the bulk population could have been carried over as contaminants into FACS-sorted repertoires. Most clones from primary vaccination were detected again post-booster (about 95% CD4, roughly 90% CD8).

Notes on this clonotype: Antigen specificity is unknown.

Trimming cost V 3 bases and J 5 bases, with 18 bases left between them. This CDR3 is built from 17 residues. Looked up from germline, CDR1 is SGHRS and CDR2 is YFSETQ. In making TCR cDNA, 5'RACE template switching added a universal primer site and UMIs to it. TCRdb reprocessed the 5' RACE reads with MiXCR, giving one entry per CDR3 protein. Of about 340,000 distinct CDR3 sequences detected, roughly an eighth appear once; the ten largest clones hold 2.5% to 3.5%. The sample here was CD4+ T cells sorted from PBMCs, taken 15 days after the yellow fever booster vaccination. This TCR came from a man aged 18-30 years who received the YFV17D yellow fever vaccine. The gene calls are TRBV5-1 and TRBJ1-6, with D unresolved. The CDR3 sequence is CASSSRWGSFNNSPLHF. The CDR3 DNA follows: TGCGCCAGCAGCTCACGGTGGGGAAGCTTCAATAATTCACCCCTCCACTTT.